The 21 T cell receptor beta chains in this list originate from one sample, sequenced in a study of blood T cell repertoires in COVID-19. TCRdb keeps only in-frame clones here, not all; method: immunoSEQ multiplex PCR. Counted here are under 200,000 clones, 75% to 95% occurring once; the ten biggest clones make up 0.53%. The sample was peripheral blood. The receptors were sampled from a man in his fifties or sixties with acute or convalescent COVID-19.

This clone was picked up one time. The chain has TRBV4-1 and TRBJ1-1; D gene unclear. V dropped 1 base and J dropped 1 base, with 10 bases sitting between them. The CDR3 spans 15 residues. Per germline, CDR1 MGHRA and CDR2 YSYEKL. The chain's CDR3 is CASSQAIAGNTEAFF. The CDR3 bases are TGCGCCAGCAGCCAAGCAATAGCGGGGAACACTGAAGCTTTCTTT.

In its sample, this clone was seen once. This chain links TRBV2 with TRBJ2-1; TRBD2 might be the D (6 bases). With 7 bases removed from V and 4 bases from J, the gap between germline ends came to 11 bases. CDR1 SNHLY and CDR2 FYNNEI come from the germline V gene. The CDR3 consists of 13 residues. The CDR3, as DNA: TGTGCCAGCATCGGGGAGGAATACAATGAGCAGTTCTTC. Amino acid sequence: CASIGEEYNEQFF. Filled out from reference TRBV2 and TRBJ2-1, the complete variable domain reads EPEVTQTPSHQVTQMGQEVILRCVPISNHLYFYWYRQILGQKVEFLVSFYNNEISEKSEIFDDQFSVERPDGSNFTLKIRSTKLEDSAMYFCASIGEEYNEQFFGPGTRLTVL.

V and J are TRBV24-1 and TRBJ2-3; D may be TRBD1 (6 bases). The CDR3 runs to 15 residues. V was clipped by 9 bases and J by 6 bases, with 21 bases between them. CDR1 and CDR2 from the germline V gene are KGHDR and SFDVKD. DNA of the CDR3: TGTGCCACCTCCTCCAGGGGTAGGTCTGCGGATACGCAGTATTTT. Translation gives CATSSRGRSADTQYF.

The sample holds one count of this clone. The rearrangement joins TRBV18 to TRBJ1-5; TRBD1 matches 9 bases. CDR1 and CDR2 from the germline V gene are KGHSH and LQKENI. After removal of 2 bases from V and 3 bases from J, the junction contained 5 bases not matched to a gene. This CDR3 comprises 16 residues. In DNA, the CDR3 is TGTGCCAGCTCACCAGCCGGGACAGGGTTCAATCAGCCCCAGCATTTT. It specifies CASSPAGTGFNQPQHF.

The chain employs TRBV29-1 and TRBJ2-5; the D gene is possibly TRBD1 (7 bases). Germline assignment: CDR1 SQVTM and CDR2 ANQGSEA. Trimming cost V 4 bases and J 5 bases, with 14 bases left between them. The CDR3 consists of 13 residues. The CDR3 is CSVVRGVGETQYF. In DNA, the CDR3 is TGCAGCGTTGTCAGGGGGGTTGGGGAGACCCAGTACTTC.

The chain has TRBV3-1 (or the pseudogene TRBV3-2) and TRBJ1-2, with D possibly matching TRBD1 (5 bases). CDR3 size: 14 residues. CDR1 and CDR2 from the germline V gene are LGHDT and YNNKEL (reference sequence). Between the trimmed V and J ends, which lost 0 bases and 8 bases, there was a span of 13 bases. The CDR3 reads CASSQDGTPDGYTF. CDR3 DNA: TGTGCCAGCAGCCAAGACGGGACTCCAGACGGCTACACCTTC.

CDR3 residues: CASSTHITLGDTEAFF. In DNA form, the CDR3 reads TGTGCCAGCAGTACCCATATTACCCTAGGGGACACTGAAGCTTTCTTT. The gene calls are TRBV28 and TRBJ1-1; tentative D call: TRBD1 (5 bases). The CDR3 runs to 16 residues. In germline, CDR1 is MDHEN, CDR2 SYDVKM. V gave up 5 bases and J gave up 3 bases, with 19 bases separating them.

The V gene is TRBV5-5, the J gene TRBJ2-2, with D possibly matching TRBD1 (5 bases). This CDR3 has 15 residues. Germline lookup yields CDR1 SGHKS and CDR2 YYEKEE (reference sequence). Trimming cost V 0 bases and J 5 bases, with 11 bases left between them. CDR3 in amino acids: CASSLVPGKTGELFF. CDR3 bases: TGTGCCAGCAGCTTGGTTCCAGGGAAAACCGGGGAGCTGTTTTTT.

This clone was counted between two and nine times. V gene TRBV28 combines with J gene TRBJ2-1, with TRBD2 as a possible D gene (5 bases). The germline V gene encodes CDR1 MDHEN and CDR2 SYDVKM. The germline V and J ends were trimmed by 7 bases and 0 bases, with 10 bases remaining between them. The CDR3 consists of 14 residues. CDR3 in amino acids: CASTVANSYNEQFF. CDR3 coding DNA: TGTGCCAGCACCGTAGCGAACTCCTACAATGAGCAGTTCTTC. The full variable domain, with the rest looked up from reference TRBV28 and TRBJ2-1, is DVKVTQSSRYLVKRTGEKVFLECVQDMDHENMFWYRQDPGLGLRLIYFSYDVKMKEKGDIPEGYSVSREKKERFSLILESASTNQTSMYLCASTVANSYNEQFFGPGTRLTVL.

This rearrangement joins TRBV24-1 to TRBJ1-2; TRBD1 agrees at 8 bases. Trimming removed 3 bases from V and 7 bases from J; junction bases left unmatched: 6. CDR1 and CDR2 from the germline V gene are KGHDR and SFDVKD. The CDR3 is 14 residues long. The CDR3 sequence is CATSDPTGEAGYTF. As DNA, the CDR3 is TGTGCCACCAGTGATCCGACAGGGGAGGCTGGCTACACCTTC.

This clone occurred once. The V gene is TRBV4-1, the J gene TRBJ1-2; 8 nucleotides line up with TRBD1. J gave up 3 bases and V 3 bases, and 21 bases lay outside the gene matches. CDR3 length: 20 amino acids. Germline lookup yields CDR1 MGHRA and CDR2 YSYEKL. CDR3: CASSHGPRGRGPQGDYGYTF. DNA for the CDR3: TGCGCCAGCAGCCACGGACCACGGGGCAGGGGGCCCCAGGGGGACTATGGCTACACCTTC.

The genes are TRBV7-9 and TRBJ2-2; tentatively, D is TRBD2 (5 bases). The CDR3 has 15 residues. V lost 5 bases and J 4 bases, leaving 14 bases between the germline ends. CDR1 SEHNR and CDR2 FQNEAQ come from the germline V gene (reference sequence). The CDR3 sequence: CASSTNERSTGELFF. CDR3 coding DNA: TGTGCCAGCAGCACGAACGAGCGGTCCACCGGGGAGCTGTTTTTT.

The chain combines TRBV29-1 with TRBJ1-2; D might be TRBD1 (6 bases). The CDR3 is made up of 13 amino acids. The V end was cut by 0 bases, the J end by 6 bases, with 11 bases between. Germline CDR1 and CDR2: SQVTM and ANQGSEA. The chain's CDR3 is CSVEDGGGDGYTF. The CDR3 DNA is TGCAGCGTTGAAGATGGAGGGGGGGATGGCTACACCTTC.

This sequence joins TRBV27 and TRBJ2-5, with 12 positions matching TRBD2. This CDR3 is built from 16 residues. J was trimmed by 5 bases and V by 5 bases; bases with no gene match: 9. The germline V gene encodes CDR1 MNHEY and CDR2 SMNVEV (reference sequence). The DNA for the CDR3 is TGTGCCAGCAGTCCGGGGACTAGCGGGTTGCGGGAGACCCAGTACTTC. It is translated as CASSPGTSGLRETQYF.

This sequence joins TRBV6-5 and TRBJ1-5; D is ambiguous. V was trimmed by 4 bases and J by 2 bases, leaving 3 bases between them. Germline values: CDR1 MNHEY, CDR2 SVGAGI. There are 12 residues in the CDR3. The CDR3 spells CASSSGNQPQHF. CDR3 DNA sequence: TGTGCCAGCAGTTCCGGCAATCAGCCCCAGCATTTT.

The chain has TRBV5-1 and TRBJ2-1; the match to TRBD2 covers 7 bases. Trimming at V came to 7 bases and at J to 2 bases, leaving 6 bases not matched to a gene. In germline, CDR1 is SGHRS, CDR2 YFSETQ. CDR3 length equals 14 residues. This CDR3 reads CASFGGRTYNEQFF. Here the CDR3 DNA reads TGCGCCAGCTTCGGGGGGAGGACCTACAATGAGCAGTTCTTC.

The genes are TRBV27 and TRBJ2-3, with D perhaps TRBD2 (5 bases). CDR1 is MNHEY and CDR2 is SMNVEV in the germline V gene (reference sequence). V was shortened by 6 bases and J by 0 bases, with 10 bases between the two germline ends. The CDR3 loop spans 14 amino acids. CDR3 DNA sequence: TGTGCCAGCAGCATACCGGGGAGCACAGATACGCAGTATTTT. It yields the protein CASSIPGSTDTQYF.

The table lists this clone with a count of one. The chain employs TRBV30 and TRBJ1-5; a possible D gene is TRBD1 (5 bases). Deletions cut 0 bases from V and 7 bases from J, with 13 bases between. Germline CDR1 GTSNPN, CDR2 SVGIG (reference sequence). The length of the CDR3 is 14 residues. The chain's CDR3 is CAWSVLGGRQPQHF. The CDR3 DNA follows: TGTGCCTGGAGTGTACTCGGGGGGAGACAGCCCCAGCATTTT.

On this clone: The junction departs from the called germline gene at one end, perhaps through a read error. This sequence joins TRBV18 and TRBJ1-5; TRBD1 might be the D (6 bases). Germline CDR1 reads KGHSH; CDR2 reads LQKENI. The CDR3 consists of 16 residues. The CDR3 DNA sequence: TGTGTCAGCTCACGCGGACAGCTTTATAGCAATCAGCCCCAGCATTTT. This sequence encodes CVSSRGQLYSNQPQHF.

The chain combines TRBV18 with TRBJ1-1, with TRBD1 as a possible D gene (6 bases). CDR1 KGHSH and CDR2 LQKENI come from the germline V gene. This CDR3 has 12 residues. Deletions cut 3 bases from V and 8 bases from J, with 10 bases between. The CDR3 DNA sequence: TGTGCCAGCTCACCCGGGACAATAGAAGCTTTCTTT. Its translation: CASSPGTIEAFF.

The V call is TRBV20-1, the J call TRBJ2-3; 7 nucleotides line up with TRBD1. With V trimmed by 3 bases and J by 5 bases, 11 bases remained unmatched. The CDR3 contains 15 residues. CDR1 is DFQATT, CDR2 SNEGSKA, per germline (reference sequence). The CDR3 loop is CSASNIRGLVDTQYF. DNA of the CDR3: TGCAGTGCTAGTAATATTAGGGGGCTGGTAGATACGCAGTATTTT.